The next 18 T cell receptor beta chains were all read from a single sample in a study of blood T cell repertoires in COVID-19. Clones were sequenced by immunoSEQ multiplex PCR, and TCRdb holds only the in-frame ones, with some missing. The repertoire holds 300,000 to 350,000 clones, with roughly 89% as singletons. Source material: PBMCs or T cells enriched from blood (not recorded which). These receptors all stem from a woman aged 18-29 years with acute COVID-19.

The chain couples TRBV3-1 (or the pseudogene TRBV3-2) to TRBJ1-6; 8 bases match TRBD1. Germline CDR1 reads LGHDT; CDR2 reads YNNKEL (reference sequence). The CDR3 extends over 17 amino acids. V lost 5 bases, J lost 10 bases, and 16 bases stayed unmatched. The CDR3 DNA is TGTGCCAGCAGCGAAGGAGCCCAGGGGGCAGGAGGATCACCCCTCCACTTT. It encodes CASSEGAQGAGGSPLHF.

The rearrangement joins TRBV19 to TRBJ1-2; D not resolved. CDR3 length equals 14 residues. V shed 5 bases and J shed 5 bases, with 15 bases lying between them. Germline values: CDR1 LNHDA, CDR2 SQIVND (reference sequence). The CDR3 sequence is CASSLTSQLYGYTF. CDR3 bases: TGTGCCAGTAGTCTTACATCACAGCTTTATGGCTACACCTTC.

The chain has TRBV7-6 and TRBJ2-3, with TRBD1 matching over 9 bases. CDR3 length: 16 residues. Germline V gene data show CDR1 as SGHVS and CDR2 as FNYEAQ. J lost 1 base, V lost 2 bases, and 4 bases had no gene match. Here the CDR3 DNA reads TGTGCCAGCAGCTTAAGGACAGGGGAGGGCACAGATACGCAGTATTTT. It encodes CASSLRTGEGTDTQYF.

This chain uses TRBV18 with TRBJ2-1, with a tentative D call TRBD2 (5 bases). CDR1 is KGHSH, CDR2 LQKENI, per germline. The CDR3 runs to 11 residues. The V end was cut by 4 bases, the J end by 7 bases, with 5 bases between. The chain's CDR3 is CASSRENEQFF. Here the CDR3 DNA reads TGTGCCAGCTCACGGGAGAATGAGCAGTTCTTC.

As regards this clone: Other DNA sequences within the sample encode an identical CDR3. The V call is TRBV6-5, the J call TRBJ2-7, with TRBD2 identical over 7 bases. J lost 0 bases, V lost 8 bases, and 4 bases had no gene match. The V gene's germline CDR1 is MNHEY and CDR2 SVGAGI. This CDR3 comprises 13 residues. The CDR3 loop is CASGRGGSYEQYF. Written as DNA, the CDR3 is TGTGCCAGCGGCCGCGGGGGCTCCTACGAGCAGTACTTC.

This chain links TRBV9 with TRBJ1-5; tentatively, D is TRBD1 (5 bases). V was cut by 0 bases and J by 6 bases, with 13 bases left in between. Per germline, CDR1 SGDLS and CDR2 YYNGEE. This CDR3 is built from 15 residues. CDR3 sequence: CASSVDGGTSQPQHF. The CDR3, as DNA: TGTGCCAGCAGCGTAGACGGGGGTACTAGTCAGCCCCAGCATTTT. The complete variable domain, with remaining parts taken from reference TRBV9 and TRBJ1-5, reads DSGVTQTPKHLITATGQRVTLRCSPRSGDLSVYWYQQSLDQGLQFLIQYYNGEERAKGNILERFSAQQFPDLHSELNLSSLELGDSALYFCASSVDGGTSQPQHFGDGTRLSIL.

This clone has a handful of counts. The chain employs TRBV28 and TRBJ2-7; no clear D gene. The V end was cut by 1 base, the J end by 3 bases, with 16 bases between. Germline V gene data show CDR1 as MDHEN and CDR2 as SYDVKM. The CDR3 covers 16 residues. The CDR3 DNA follows: TGTGCCAGCAGTTTATTTTCAGGCGCTGGTAACTACGAGCAGTACTTC. It translates to CASSLFSGAGNYEQYF.

The CDR3 loop reads CASSLAAGVVQKLFF. Here the CDR3 DNA reads TGTGCCAGCAGCTTAGCCGCAGGGGTAGTTCAAAAACTGTTTTTT. The rearrangement uses TRBV13 and TRBJ1-4, with D perhaps matching TRBD1 (6 bases). The ends were cut back, 1 base at V and 9 bases at J, with 15 bases in the middle. This CDR3 comprises 15 residues. Germline V gene data show CDR1 as PRHDT and CDR2 as FYEKMQ (reference sequence).

This chain links TRBV12-5 with TRBJ2-1, with 12 bases matching TRBD2. Germline values: CDR1 LGHNT, CDR2 FRNRAP. The CDR3 spans 17 residues. The J segment lost 0 bases and the V segment lost 6 bases, leaving 6 bases of the junction unmatched. CDR3 residues: CASGLGLAGFSYNEQFF. The CDR3 DNA sequence: TGTGCTAGTGGCCTGGGACTAGCGGGCTTCTCCTACAATGAGCAGTTCTTC.

The chain couples TRBV5-1 to TRBJ2-1; 12 bases align to TRBD2. Germline V gives CDR1 SGHRS, CDR2 YFSETQ. The ends lost 4 bases at V and 14 bases at J; junction bases unmatched: 10. This CDR3 has 14 amino acids. As DNA, the CDR3 is TGCGCCAGCAGCCAAGGACTAGCGGGAAGTGTTAAGTTCTTC. The encoded protein is CASSQGLAGSVKFF. Drawing the rest from reference TRBV5-1 and TRBJ2-1, the complete variable domain is KAGVTQTPRYLIKTRGQQVTLSCSPISGHRSVSWYQQTPGQGLQFLFEYFSETQRNKGNFPGRFSGRQFSNSRSEMNVSTLELGDSALYLCASSQGLAGSVKFFGPGTRLTVL.

The chain carries TRBV15 and TRBJ2-2; 14 nucleotides agree with TRBD2. Germline V CDR1 and CDR2: LNHNV, YYDKDF (reference sequence). The CDR3 consists of 18 residues. V shed 0 bases, J shed 6 bases, and the junction held 6 bases outside the gene matches. The CDR3 nucleotides read TGTGCCACCAGCAGAGATGGACTAGCGGGAGGTTCGGCCGGGGAGCTGTTTTTT. It translates to CATSRDGLAGGSAGELFF. Together with reference TRBV15 and TRBJ2-2, the CDR3 gives the full variable domain: DAMVIQNPRYQVTQFGKPVTLSCSQTLNHNVMYWYQQKSSQAPKLLFHYYDKDFNNEADTPDNFQSRRPNTSFCFLDIRSPGLGDTAMYLCATSRDGLAGGSAGELFFGEGSRLTVL.

The chain joins TRBV28 to TRBJ1-5, with D perhaps matching TRBD1 (5 bases). CDR3 size: 16 residues. CDR1 is MDHEN, CDR2 SYDVKM, per germline. V was shortened by 5 bases and J by 3 bases, with 17 bases between the two germline ends. The CDR3 nucleotides are TGTGCCAGCAGTCGGGGGGTACAGCTGGCCAATCAGCCCCAGCATTTT. This gives the protein CASSRGVQLANQPQHF.

The CDR3 DNA reads TGTGCCAGTAGTCTCCGGACAGTGGGTGGATATGGCTACACCTTC. Protein: CASSLRTVGGYGYTF. This rearrangement joins TRBV19 to TRBJ1-2; tentative D call: TRBD1 (6 bases). Germline V gives CDR1 LNHDA, CDR2 SQIVND (reference sequence). This CDR3 contains 15 residues. The V gene lost 5 bases and the J gene lost 5 bases, with 18 bases spanning the gap. The full variable domain, with the rest looked up from reference TRBV19 and TRBJ1-2, is DGGITQSPKYLFRKEGQNVTLSCEQNLNHDAMYWYRQDPGQGLRLIYYSQIVNDFQKGDIAEGYSVSREKKESFPLTVTSAQKNPTAFYLCASSLRTVGGYGYTFGSGTRLTVV.

This clone was counted many times. This chain joins TRBV19 and TRBJ1-1; weak D call: TRBD1 (5 bases). Between the trimmed V and J ends, which lost 3 bases and 5 bases, there was a span of 13 bases. Germline values: CDR1 LNHDA, CDR2 SQIVND (reference sequence). This CDR3 contains 14 residues. As DNA, the CDR3 is TGTGCCAGTAGTATTCAAGGGGTCGGGACTGAAGCTTTCTTT. Its protein product is CASSIQGVGTEAFF.

The rearrangement uses TRBV19 and TRBJ2-1; possibly TRBD2 for D (6 bases). In germline, CDR1 is LNHDA, CDR2 SQIVND (reference sequence). This CDR3 is 16 amino acids long. V lost 2 bases to trimming and J lost 0 bases, with 11 bases between them. This chain's CDR3 is CASSIIAESSYNEQFF. The CDR3 DNA sequence: TGTGCCAGTAGTATAATAGCGGAAAGCTCCTACAATGAGCAGTTCTTC.

CDR3 in DNA: TGTGCCAGCAGCCAAGATGGGGGGGGAGGGGAGTCAAGAGAGACCCAGTACTTC. Translation: CASSQDGGGGESRETQYF. V is TRBV4-2 and J is TRBJ2-5; 7 bases line up with TRBD2. This CDR3 has 18 amino acids. V lost 0 bases to trimming and J lost 4 bases; unmatched junction nucleotides: 14. From germline, CDR1 is LGHNA and CDR2 YNFKEQ.

This sequence joins TRBV15 and TRBJ2-1; 7 positions match TRBD2. The J segment lost 4 bases and the V segment lost 6 bases, leaving 9 bases of the junction unmatched. The CDR3 contains 15 residues. CDR1 is LNHNV, CDR2 YYDKDF, per germline (reference sequence). This CDR3 reads CATRSAGVGYNEQFF. The CDR3 bases are TGTGCCACCAGGAGTGCGGGAGTCGGATACAATGAGCAGTTCTTC.

The count of this clone is one. The V gene is TRBV11-2, the J gene TRBJ2-7; the match to TRBD1 covers 12 bases. Germline CDR1 SGHAT, CDR2 FQNNGV. Trimming cost V 5 bases and J 5 bases; bases outside gene matches: 7. The CDR3 contains 15 residues. In nucleotides, the CDR3 is TGTGCCAGCAGCCCCTGGGGACAGGGGGCAAACGAGCAGTACTTC. Residues: CASSPWGQGANEQYF.